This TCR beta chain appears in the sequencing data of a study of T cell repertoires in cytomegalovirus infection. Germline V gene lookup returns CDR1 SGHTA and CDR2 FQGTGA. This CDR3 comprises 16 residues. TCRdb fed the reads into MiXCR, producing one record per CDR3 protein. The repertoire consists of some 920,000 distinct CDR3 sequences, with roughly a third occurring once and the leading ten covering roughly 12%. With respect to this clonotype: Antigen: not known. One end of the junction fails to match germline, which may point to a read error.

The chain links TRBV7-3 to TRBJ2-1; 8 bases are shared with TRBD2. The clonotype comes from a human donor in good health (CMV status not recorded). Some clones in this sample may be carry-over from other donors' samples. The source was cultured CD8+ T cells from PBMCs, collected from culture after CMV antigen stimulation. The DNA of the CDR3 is TGTGTCAGCAGCTTACTTCGGGGGGGGGCTAACGATGAGCAGTTCTTC. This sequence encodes CVSSLLRGGANDEQFF.